This TCR beta chain was sequenced in a study of T-cell memory formation after mild COVID-19 (dated by TCRdb to about 2021). Regarding the complete study: TCR sequence clusters from the two donors were found to be largely donor specific. Longitudinal TCRalpha and TCRbeta repertoire sequencing tracked T-cell clones expanding and contracting after mild COVID-19 in a couple of donors. Two young, previously healthy adult volunteers made up the cohort, one male and one female.

Comment on this clonotype: The target of this receptor is not known. No much larger clone exists at a distance of one base, and base qualities are not known.

Via the germline V gene (reference sequence), CDR1 is MNHNY and CDR2 SVGAGI. The CDR3 spans 14 residues, from the cysteine through the phenylalanine. Only CDR3 DNA remains: 42 bases, in frame from the first base. V is reduced by 0 bases and J by 4 bases, leaving a spacing of 9 bases between them. What the research found in general, with its limitations: Balanced CD4/CD8 phenotypes were observed for clones contracting from day 15 to 85, whereas a bias towards CD4+ was observed for a second wave of clones expanding from day 15 to 37. Contracting CD4+ clones were located mainly in the CM and EM memory subsets, whereas CD8+ clones were found to be enriched in EMRA. Some responding clones were detected in pre-infection memory, which suggested that pre-existing cross-reactive memory T cells had joined the SARS-CoV-2 response. Only a couple of mild cases were covered in the study, and larger cohorts including severe cases with pre-infection samples were considered necessary. SARS-CoV-2 specificity was not confirmed for the second-wave clones peaking on day 37.

PBMCs were isolated by Ficoll-Paque density gradient centrifugation. The data were produced on an Illumina NovaSeq 6000. cDNA libraries for TCRalpha and TCRbeta were prepared by 5'RACE using constant-segment primers, with sample barcodes and unique molecular identifiers added. Trizol reagent was used to extract RNA from every sample. Libraries were amplified in two PCR steps, with a second sample barcode and Illumina TruSeq adapters added in the second step. Libraries were sequenced on an Illumina NovaSeq with 2 x 150 bp paired-end reads. In the authors' own workflow: The reads were demultiplexed and collapsed into UMI-guided consensus sequences using migec v1.2.7. With mixcr v2.1.11, UMI consensuses were aligned to TRA and TRB V and J templates and assembled into clonotypes. A clonotype was counted as expanded or contracted only when both edgeR and NoisET called the clonotype significant, with the noise models trained on biological replicates. For edgeR calls, a false discovery rate-adjusted p below 0.01 and a log2 fold-change threshold of 1 were applied. PCA with hierarchical clustering of max-normalized trajectories of the 1000 most abundant clonotypes was used as exploratory dynamics analysis. Separately sequenced CD4+ and CD8+ repertoires were used to assign a CD4 or CD8 phenotype to each responding clone. In-frame beta chains were kept once TCRdb had trimmed the public reads at Q25 with fastp and called clones with MiXCR. For every CDR3 protein sequence, its rows merge into one entry that carries the most common genes and DNA. Clone size and V and J calls follow TCRdb, not the original study. In this sample the table shows hundreds of thousands of distinct CDR3 sequences, just over 20% of which occur a single time. In total, the top ten clones hold under 15% of the sample.

The TCR comes from an adult woman who had mild COVID-19 (a few samples of this study predate the infection). The sample titles of this study are shuffled in the database, so cell type and time point are left out; the donor was told from shared clones. The sample comprised PBMCs or a T cell subset sorted from them (not recorded which). The sequence is built from TRBV6-6 and TRBJ2-5; the D gene identity is not certain. The nucleotides read TGTGCCAGCAGTTACTCGGGTTTTAGAGAGACCCAGTACTTC. This yields the protein CASSYSGFRETQYF.